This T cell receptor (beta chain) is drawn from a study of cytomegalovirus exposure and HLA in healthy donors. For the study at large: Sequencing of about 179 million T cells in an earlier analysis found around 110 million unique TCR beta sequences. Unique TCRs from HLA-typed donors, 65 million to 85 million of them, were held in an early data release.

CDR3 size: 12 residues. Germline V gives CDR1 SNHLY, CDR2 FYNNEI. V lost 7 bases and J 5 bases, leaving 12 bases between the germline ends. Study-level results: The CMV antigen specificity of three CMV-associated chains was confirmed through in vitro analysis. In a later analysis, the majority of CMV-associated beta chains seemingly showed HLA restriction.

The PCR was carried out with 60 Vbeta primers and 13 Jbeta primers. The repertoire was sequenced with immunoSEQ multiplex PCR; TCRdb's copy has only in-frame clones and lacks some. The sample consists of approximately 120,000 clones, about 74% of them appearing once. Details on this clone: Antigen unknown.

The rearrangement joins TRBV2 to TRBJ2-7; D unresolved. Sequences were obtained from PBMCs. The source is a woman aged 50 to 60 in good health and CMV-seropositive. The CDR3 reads CASNSGYNEQYF. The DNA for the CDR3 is TGTGCCAGCAATTCCGGTTATAACGAGCAGTACTTC.